The rows below give T cell receptor beta chains drawn from one sample of a study of blood T cell repertoires in COVID-19. Sequenced by immunoSEQ multiplex PCR; TCRdb stores in-frame clones only, minus some. The repertoire holds approximately 150,000 clones, with roughly 90% as singletons. Sequenced: peripheral blood. The receptors derive from a man aged 60 to 75 with active or convalescent COVID-19. The CDR3 runs from the conserved cysteine through the conserved F or W. Each record gives: V gene, CDR3 length, clone size, D gene, J gene, CDR3 DNA, CDR3 protein. A D gene is named only where the DNA matches it firmly. Some rows have no size entry. The others give once, few or many, or a class for an expanded clone.

>TRBV11-1|11|-|-|TRBJ2-5
TGTGCCAGCAGCCTCCAAGAGACCCAGTACTTC
CASSLQETQYF
>TRBV10-3|15|-|-|TRBJ2-7
TGTGCCATCAGTGAGGCGGACAGAACCTCGTACGAGCAGTACTTC
CAISEADRTSYEQYF
>TRBV23-1|14|-|-|TRBJ1-2
TGCGCCAAAGTTAGGGGGGGGAGGAACTATGGCTACACCTTC
CAKVRGGRNYGYTF
>TRBV19|16|-|TRBD1|TRBJ2-1
TGTGCCAGTAGTCCAAGGAGGACAGGGTGGTACAATGAGCAGTTCTTC
CASSPRRTGWYNEQFF
>TRBV7-9|16|-|-|TRBJ2-3
TGTGCCAGCAGCTTAAATCCGGGGGAAAGCACAGATACGCAGTATTTT
CASSLNPGESTDTQYF
>TRBV4-1|20|-|-|TRBJ1-2
TGCGCCAGCAGCCAAGGTCGCGTCAGGTACAGGGCGGATGGGATCCATGGCTACACCTTC
CASSQGRVRYRADGIHGYTF
>TRBV27|14|-|-|TRBJ1-5
TGTGCCAGCAGGGGAGGGTTCGGTGATCAGCCCCAGCATTTT
CASRGGFGDQPQHF
>TRBV6-6|15|-|-|TRBJ2-3
TGTGCCAGCAGTTACGGGGGGACAGACACAGATACGCAGTATTTT
CASSYGGTDTDTQYF
>TRBV27|15|once|TRBD2|TRBJ2-2
TGTGCCAGCAGTCCCCTAGCGGGAGTCACCGGGGAGCTGTTTTTT
CASSPLAGVTGELFF
>TRBV6-6|18|-|TRBD2|TRBJ2-3
TGTGCCAGCAGTCCTACTCCTCGACTAGCGGGGGGCACAGATACGCAGTATTTT
CASSPTPRLAGGTDTQYF
>TRBV10-1|16|-|TRBD2|TRBJ2-1
TGCGCCAGCAGTGAGATGGCAAGCGGGAGCAGCAATGAGCAGTTCTTC
CASSEMASGSSNEQFF
>TRBV11-3|14|-|TRBD1|TRBJ1-1
TGTGCCAGCAGCGTGGGACAGGGGTCCACTGAAGCTTTCTTT
CASSVGQGSTEAFF
>TRBV24-1|15|-|TRBD2|TRBJ2-3
TGTGCCACCAGTGACGGTAGCGGGATCACAGATACGCAGTATTTT
CATSDGSGITDTQYF
>TRBV30|12|-|-|TRBJ2-7
TGTGCCTGGGTTACCCCCGGGGGACGGCAGTACTTC
CAWVTPGGRQYF
>TRBV6-1|15|-|TRBD1|TRBJ1-1
TGTGCCAGCAGTGAGCCGGGACAGCTGAACACTGAAGCTTTCTTT
CASSEPGQLNTEAFF
>TRBV12-5|15|-|TRBD2|TRBJ2-2
TGTGCTAGTGGTCTCGGACTAGCGGAATCCGGGGAGCTGTTTTTT
CASGLGLAESGELFF
>TRBV24-1|16|-|TRBD2|TRBJ2-2
TGTGCCACCAGTGAGGAATCTAGCGGGAAAGGCGGGGAGCTGTTTTTT
CATSEESSGKGGELFF
>TRBV18|15|-|TRBD1|TRBJ2-5
TGTGCCAGCTCACCTGGACAGGGGGCGACGGAGACCCAGTACTTC
CASSPGQGATETQYF
>TRBV21-1|15|-|-|TRBJ2-1
TGTGCCAGCAGCAAAACGGACAGGGTCTACAATGAGCAGTTCTTC
CASSKTDRVYNEQFF
>TRBV5-1|15|few|-|TRBJ1-6
TGCGCCAGCAGCTTGGACAGAATTCCTAATTCACCCCTCCACTTT
CASSLDRIPNSPLHF
>TRBV4-2|13|once|TRBD1|TRBJ2-7
TGTGCCAGCAGCCCGGACAGGGGCTACGAGCAGTACTTC
CASSPDRGYEQYF
>TRBV11-3|14|-|-|TRBJ2-2
TGTGCCAGCAGCCGTCAGTCGAACACCGGGGAGCTGTTTTTT
CASSRQSNTGELFF
>TRBV7-8|15|-|-|TRBJ1-1
TGTGCCAGCAGCTTAGGTTGGGGGCCGGTTACTGAAGCTTTCTTT
CASSLGWGPVTEAFF
>TRBV3-1/TRBV3-2|15|-|TRBD1|TRBJ1-2
TGTGCCAGCAGCGACCCGGGACAGGGGCTCTATGGCTACACCTTC
CASSDPGQGLYGYTF
>TRBV2|15|-|TRBD2|TRBJ2-3
TGTGCCAGCAGTGTGTCAGCGGGGAGCACAGATACGCAGTATTTT
CASSVSAGSTDTQYF
>TRBV28|12|-|-|TRBJ1-2
TGTGCCAGCAGGGAGGAGGGTTATGGCTACACCTTC
CASREEGYGYTF
>TRBV3-1/TRBV3-2|17|-|TRBD1|TRBJ1-2
TGTGCCAGCAGCCAACCGACCGGGACAGGGGGAGTCTATGGCTACACCTTC
CASSQPTGTGGVYGYTF
>TRBV24-1|16|-|TRBD1|TRBJ2-2
TGTGCCACCAGTGTATCGGGGACAGGGAACACCGGGGAGCTGTTTTTT
CATSVSGTGNTGELFF
>TRBV18|16|-|-|TRBJ1-6
TGTGCCAGCTCACCATACAGGCAGGGGAAGGATTCACCCCTCCACTTT
CASSPYRQGKDSPLHF
>TRBV2|13|once|TRBD1|TRBJ1-1
TGTGCCAGCAGTGACAGGGGGCCGGATGAAGCTTTCTTT
CASSDRGPDEAFF
>TRBV5-8|16|-|TRBD1|TRBJ1-3
TGTGCCAGCAGCTTTACGACAGGGCTTCATGGAAACACCATATATTTT
CASSFTTGLHGNTIYF
>TRBV2|14|-|-|TRBJ2-5
TGTGCCAGCACCTCAGGGGGGCCTCAAGAGACCCAGTACTTC
CASTSGGPQETQYF
>TRBV10-1|13|-|-|TRBJ1-6
TGCGCCAGCAAACCGGGAAATAATTCACCCCTCCACTTT
CASKPGNNSPLHF
>TRBV19|13|-|TRBD1|TRBJ2-7
TGTGCCAGTAGTCGACAGGGGTCGTACGAGCAGTACTTC
CASSRQGSYEQYF
>TRBV10-1|13|once|-|TRBJ2-1
TGCGCCAGCAGTGAGGGGGGGTTCGATGAGCAGTTCTTC
CASSEGGFDEQFF
>TRBV28|16|-|-|TRBJ1-2
TGTGCCAGCAGCCCCCCGGGGGGGGGCCGGGGCTATGGCTACACCTTC
CASSPPGGGRGYGYTF
>TRBV6-5|15|-|-|TRBJ2-7
TGTGCCAGCAGTCCCGGGACTTCAAGCTCCTACGAGCAGTACTTC
CASSPGTSSSYEQYF
>TRBV6-5|15|-|-|TRBJ2-7
TGTGCCAGCAAATCCCCCCAACAGGGTTCCTACGAGCAGTACTTC
CASKSPQQGSYEQYF
>TRBV5-8|15|-|TRBD1|TRBJ2-3
TGTGCCAGCAGCCTAGGGACAGGGAACACAGATACGCAGTATTTT
CASSLGTGNTDTQYF
>TRBV3-1/TRBV3-2|14|once|TRBD1|TRBJ1-1
TGTGCCAGCAGCCAATCGGACAGGGGAACTGAAGCTTTCTTT
CASSQSDRGTEAFF
>TRBV6-1|11|-|-|TRBJ2-7
TGTGCCAGCAGTGATCGAGTAGTGCAGTACTTC
CASSDRVVQYF